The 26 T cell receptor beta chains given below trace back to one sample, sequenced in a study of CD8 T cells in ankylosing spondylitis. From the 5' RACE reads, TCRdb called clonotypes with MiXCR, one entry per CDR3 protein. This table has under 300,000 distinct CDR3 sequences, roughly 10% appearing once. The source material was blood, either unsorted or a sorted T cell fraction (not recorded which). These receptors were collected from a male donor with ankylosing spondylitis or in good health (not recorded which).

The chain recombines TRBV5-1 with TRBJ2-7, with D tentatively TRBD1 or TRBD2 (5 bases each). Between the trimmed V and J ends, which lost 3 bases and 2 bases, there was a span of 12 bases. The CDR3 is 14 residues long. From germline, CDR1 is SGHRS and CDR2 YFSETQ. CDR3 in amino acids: CASSSGTLAYEQYF. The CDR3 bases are TGCGCCAGCAGCTCCGGGACGCTAGCCTACGAGCAGTACTTC.

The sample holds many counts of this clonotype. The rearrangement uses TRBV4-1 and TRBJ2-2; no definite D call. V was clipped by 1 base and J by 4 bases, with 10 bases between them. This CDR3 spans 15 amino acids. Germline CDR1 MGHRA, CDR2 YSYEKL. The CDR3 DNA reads TGCGCCAGCAGCCAAGGTCCCGCCGGCACCGGGGAGCTGTTTTTT. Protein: CASSQGPAGTGELFF.

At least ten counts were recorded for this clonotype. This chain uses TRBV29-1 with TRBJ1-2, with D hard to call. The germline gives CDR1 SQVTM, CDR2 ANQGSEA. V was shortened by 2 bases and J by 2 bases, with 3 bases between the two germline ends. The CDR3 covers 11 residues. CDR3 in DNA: TGCAGCGTTGAATTAAACTATGGCTACACCTTC. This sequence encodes CSVELNYGYTF.

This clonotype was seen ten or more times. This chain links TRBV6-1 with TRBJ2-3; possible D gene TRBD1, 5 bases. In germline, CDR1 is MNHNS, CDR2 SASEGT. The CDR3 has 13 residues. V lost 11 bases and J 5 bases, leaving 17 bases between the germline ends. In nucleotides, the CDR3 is TGTGCCGTCGGACCTCGCAGGGAAGATACGCAGTATTTT. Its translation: CAVGPRREDTQYF.

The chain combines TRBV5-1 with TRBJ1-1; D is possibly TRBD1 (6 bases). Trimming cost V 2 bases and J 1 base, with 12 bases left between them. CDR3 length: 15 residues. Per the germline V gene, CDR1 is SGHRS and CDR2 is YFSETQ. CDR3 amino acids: CASSLQGTGNTEAFF. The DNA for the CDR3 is TGCGCCAGCAGCTTACAGGGAACTGGGAACACTGAAGCTTTCTTT.

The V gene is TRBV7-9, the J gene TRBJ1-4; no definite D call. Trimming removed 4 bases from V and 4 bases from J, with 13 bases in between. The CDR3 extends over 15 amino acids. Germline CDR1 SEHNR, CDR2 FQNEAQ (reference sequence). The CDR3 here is CASSSRRPRNEKLFF. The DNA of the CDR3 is TGTGCCAGCAGCTCTCGGAGGCCTCGTAATGAAAAACTGTTTTTT. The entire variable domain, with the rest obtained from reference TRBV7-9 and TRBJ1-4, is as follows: DTGVSQNPRHKITKRGQNVTFRCDPISEHNRLYWYRQTLGQGPEFLTYFQNEAQLEKSRLLSDRFSAERPKGSFSTLEIQRTEQGDSAMYLCASSSRRPRNEKLFFGSGTQLSVL.

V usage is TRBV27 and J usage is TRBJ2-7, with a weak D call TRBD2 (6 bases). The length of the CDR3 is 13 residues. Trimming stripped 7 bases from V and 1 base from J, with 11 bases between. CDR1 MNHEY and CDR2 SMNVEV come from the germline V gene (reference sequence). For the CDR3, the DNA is TGTGCCAGCACCACGGGGGAGTCCTACGAGCAGTACTTC. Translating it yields CASTTGESYEQYF.

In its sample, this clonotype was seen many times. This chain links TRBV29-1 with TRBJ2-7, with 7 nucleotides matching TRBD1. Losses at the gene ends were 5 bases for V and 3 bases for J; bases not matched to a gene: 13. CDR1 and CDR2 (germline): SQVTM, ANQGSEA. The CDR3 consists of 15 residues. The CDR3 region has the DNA TGCAGCGTTCGTATGACAGGGAACCCTTTCTACGAGCAGTACTTC. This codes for CSVRMTGNPFYEQYF.

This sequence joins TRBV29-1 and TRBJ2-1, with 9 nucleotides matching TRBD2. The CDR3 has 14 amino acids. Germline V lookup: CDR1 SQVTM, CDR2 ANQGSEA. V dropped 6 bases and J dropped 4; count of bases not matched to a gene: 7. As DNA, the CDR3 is TGCAGCGTGAAGGGTAGCGGGAGTTACAATGAGCAGTTCTTC. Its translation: CSVKGSGSYNEQFF.

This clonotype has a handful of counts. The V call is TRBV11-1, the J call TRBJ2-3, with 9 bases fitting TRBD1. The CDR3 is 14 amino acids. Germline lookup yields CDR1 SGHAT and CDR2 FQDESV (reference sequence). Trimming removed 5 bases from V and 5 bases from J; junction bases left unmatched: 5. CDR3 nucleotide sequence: TGTGCCAGCAGCACAGACAGGGGGAGAGATACGCAGTATTTT. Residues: CASSTDRGRDTQYF. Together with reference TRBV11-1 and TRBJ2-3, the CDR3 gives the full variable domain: EAEVAQSPRYKITEKSQAVAFWCDPISGHATLYWYRQILGQGPELLVQFQDESVVDDSQLPKDRFSAERLKGVDSTLKIQPAELGDSAMYLCASSTDRGRDTQYFGPGTRLTVL.

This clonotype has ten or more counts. The CDR3 sequence: CAWSGGTARYF. CDR3 nucleotides: TGTGCCTGGAGTGGGGGGACGGCGCGGTATTTT. This chain uses TRBV30 with TRBJ2-3, with D tentatively TRBD1 or TRBD2 (5 bases each). Trimming removed 1 base at V and 14 bases at J, with 13 bases between. This CDR3 has 11 residues. Germline V gene lookup returns CDR1 GTSNPN and CDR2 SVGIG (reference sequence).

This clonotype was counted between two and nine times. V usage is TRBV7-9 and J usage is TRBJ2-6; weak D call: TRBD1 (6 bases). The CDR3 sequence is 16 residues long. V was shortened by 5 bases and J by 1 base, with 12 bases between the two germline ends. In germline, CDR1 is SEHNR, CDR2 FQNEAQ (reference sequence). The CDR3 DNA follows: TGTGCCAGCAGCGGGACATCTGAGTCTGGGGCCAACGTCCTGACTTTC. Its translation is CASSGTSESGANVLTF. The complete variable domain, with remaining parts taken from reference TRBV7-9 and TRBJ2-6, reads DTGVSQNPRHKITKRGQNVTFRCDPISEHNRLYWYRQTLGQGPEFLTYFQNEAQLEKSRLLSDRFSAERPKGSFSTLEIQRTEQGDSAMYLCASSGTSESGANVLTFGAGSRLTVL.

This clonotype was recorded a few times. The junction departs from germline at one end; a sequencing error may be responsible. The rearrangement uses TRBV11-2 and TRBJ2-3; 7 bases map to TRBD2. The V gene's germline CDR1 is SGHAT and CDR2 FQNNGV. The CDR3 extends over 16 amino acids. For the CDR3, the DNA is TGTGTCAGCAGCTGGTCTAGCGGACGCACGGGGGATACGCAGTATTTT. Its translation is CVSSWSSGRTGDTQYF.

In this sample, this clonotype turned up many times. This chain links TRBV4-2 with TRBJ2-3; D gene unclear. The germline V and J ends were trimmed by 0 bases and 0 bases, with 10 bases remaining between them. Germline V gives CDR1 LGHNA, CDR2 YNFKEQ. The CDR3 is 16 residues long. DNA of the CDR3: TGTGCCAGCAGCCAAGAAAACGGGCCTAGCACAGATACGCAGTATTTT. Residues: CASSQENGPSTDTQYF.

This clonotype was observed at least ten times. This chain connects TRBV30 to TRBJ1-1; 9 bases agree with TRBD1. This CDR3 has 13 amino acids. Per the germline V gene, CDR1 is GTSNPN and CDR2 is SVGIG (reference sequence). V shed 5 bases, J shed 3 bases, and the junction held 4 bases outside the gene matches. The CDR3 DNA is TGTGCCTGGTCGGACAGGGGATACACTGAAGCTTTCTTT. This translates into CAWSDRGYTEAFF. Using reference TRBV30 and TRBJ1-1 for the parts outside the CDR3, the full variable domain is SQTIHQWPATLVQPVGSPLSLECTVEGTSNPNLYWYRQAAGRGLQLLFYSVGIGQISSEVPQNLSASRPQDRQFILSSKKLLLSDSGFYLCAWSDRGYTEAFFGQGTRLTVV.

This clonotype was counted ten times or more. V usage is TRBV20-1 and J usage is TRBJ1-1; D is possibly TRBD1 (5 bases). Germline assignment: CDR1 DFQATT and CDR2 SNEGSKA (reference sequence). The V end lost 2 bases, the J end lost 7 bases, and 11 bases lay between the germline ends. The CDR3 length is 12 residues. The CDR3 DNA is TGCAGTGCTAGACTCCAGGGATATGAAGCTTTCTTT. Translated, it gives CSARLQGYEAFF.

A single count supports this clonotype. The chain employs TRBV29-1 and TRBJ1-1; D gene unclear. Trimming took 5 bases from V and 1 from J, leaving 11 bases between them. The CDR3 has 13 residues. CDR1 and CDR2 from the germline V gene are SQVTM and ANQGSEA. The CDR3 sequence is CSVRSGGNTEAFF. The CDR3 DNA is TGCAGCGTTCGAAGCGGAGGGAACACTGAAGCTTTCTTT.

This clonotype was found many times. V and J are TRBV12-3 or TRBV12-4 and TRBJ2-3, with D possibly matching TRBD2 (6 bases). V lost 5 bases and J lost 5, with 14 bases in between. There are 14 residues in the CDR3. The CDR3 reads CASSPREWGDTQYF. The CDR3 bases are TGTGCCAGCAGTCCTCGGGAGTGGGGAGATACGCAGTATTTT.

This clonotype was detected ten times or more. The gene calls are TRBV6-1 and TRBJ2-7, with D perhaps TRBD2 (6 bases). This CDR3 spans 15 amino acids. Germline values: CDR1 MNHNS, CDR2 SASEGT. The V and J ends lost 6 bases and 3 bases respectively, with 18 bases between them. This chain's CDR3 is CASSPSARDGYEQYF. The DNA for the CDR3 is TGTGCCAGCAGCCCCTCGGCGCGGGATGGCTACGAGCAGTACTTC.

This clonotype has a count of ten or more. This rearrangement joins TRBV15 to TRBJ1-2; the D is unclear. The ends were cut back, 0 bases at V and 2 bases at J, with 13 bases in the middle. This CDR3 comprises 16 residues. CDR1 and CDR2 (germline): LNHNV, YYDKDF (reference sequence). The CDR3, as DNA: TGTGCCACCAGCAGAGATGGTCGCGGGAGCAACTATGGCTACACCTTC. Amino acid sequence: CATSRDGRGSNYGYTF.

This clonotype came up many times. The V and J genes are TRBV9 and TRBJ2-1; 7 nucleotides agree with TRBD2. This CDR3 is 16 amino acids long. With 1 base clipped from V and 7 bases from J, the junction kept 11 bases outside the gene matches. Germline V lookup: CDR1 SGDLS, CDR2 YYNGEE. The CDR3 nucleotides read TGTGCCAGCAGCGTAACGCCCGGCAGGGAGGGAAATGAGCAGTTCTTC. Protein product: CASSVTPGREGNEQFF.

CDR3 sequence reads: CASSLQRTALQETQYF. The DNA for the CDR3 is TGTGCCAGCAGCCTCCAACGGACAGCTCTCCAAGAGACCCAGTACTTC. The chain is built from TRBV7-9 and TRBJ2-5; D possibly corresponds to TRBD1 (6 bases). Germline V lookup: CDR1 SEHNR, CDR2 FQNEAQ (reference sequence). Trimming cost V 5 bases and J 1 base, with 17 bases left between them. This CDR3 has 16 amino acids.

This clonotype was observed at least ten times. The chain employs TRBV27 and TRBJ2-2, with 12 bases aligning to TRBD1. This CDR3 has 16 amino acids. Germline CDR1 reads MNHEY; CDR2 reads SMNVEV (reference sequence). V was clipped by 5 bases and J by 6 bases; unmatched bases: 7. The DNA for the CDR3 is TGTGCCAGCAGTCTTCCCCGGGACAGGGGGCCCGGGGAGCTGTTTTTT. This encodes CASSLPRDRGPGELFF.

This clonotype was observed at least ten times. The CDR3 spells CSVDVQGNTEAFF. In DNA, the CDR3 is TGCAGCGTTGATGTACAGGGGAACACTGAAGCTTTCTTT. The chain links TRBV29-1 to TRBJ1-1; TRBD1 is a possible D gene (6 bases). Between the trimmed V and J ends, which lost 3 bases and 1 base, there was a span of 9 bases. This CDR3 region has 13 residues. Germline values: CDR1 SQVTM, CDR2 ANQGSEA.

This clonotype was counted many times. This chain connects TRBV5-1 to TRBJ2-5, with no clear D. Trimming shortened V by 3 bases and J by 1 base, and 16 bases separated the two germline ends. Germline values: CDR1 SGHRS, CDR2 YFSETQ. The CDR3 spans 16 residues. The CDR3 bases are TGCGCCAGCAGCTCACAAACAATCAGGAGCCAAGAGACCCAGTACTTC. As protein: CASSSQTIRSQETQYF.

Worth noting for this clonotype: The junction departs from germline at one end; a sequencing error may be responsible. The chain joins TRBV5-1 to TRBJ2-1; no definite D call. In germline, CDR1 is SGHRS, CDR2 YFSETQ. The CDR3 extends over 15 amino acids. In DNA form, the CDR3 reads TGCGCCAGCAGCCCGCTGGGTGACTCCTACACTGAGCAGTTCTTC. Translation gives CASSPLGDSYTEQFF. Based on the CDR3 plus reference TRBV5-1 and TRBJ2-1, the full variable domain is KAGVTQTPRYLIKTRGQQVTLSCSPISGHRSVSWYQQTPGQGLQFLFEYFSETQRNKGNFPGRFSGRQFSNSRSEMNVSTLELGDSALYLCASSPLGDSYTEQFFGPGTRLTVL.